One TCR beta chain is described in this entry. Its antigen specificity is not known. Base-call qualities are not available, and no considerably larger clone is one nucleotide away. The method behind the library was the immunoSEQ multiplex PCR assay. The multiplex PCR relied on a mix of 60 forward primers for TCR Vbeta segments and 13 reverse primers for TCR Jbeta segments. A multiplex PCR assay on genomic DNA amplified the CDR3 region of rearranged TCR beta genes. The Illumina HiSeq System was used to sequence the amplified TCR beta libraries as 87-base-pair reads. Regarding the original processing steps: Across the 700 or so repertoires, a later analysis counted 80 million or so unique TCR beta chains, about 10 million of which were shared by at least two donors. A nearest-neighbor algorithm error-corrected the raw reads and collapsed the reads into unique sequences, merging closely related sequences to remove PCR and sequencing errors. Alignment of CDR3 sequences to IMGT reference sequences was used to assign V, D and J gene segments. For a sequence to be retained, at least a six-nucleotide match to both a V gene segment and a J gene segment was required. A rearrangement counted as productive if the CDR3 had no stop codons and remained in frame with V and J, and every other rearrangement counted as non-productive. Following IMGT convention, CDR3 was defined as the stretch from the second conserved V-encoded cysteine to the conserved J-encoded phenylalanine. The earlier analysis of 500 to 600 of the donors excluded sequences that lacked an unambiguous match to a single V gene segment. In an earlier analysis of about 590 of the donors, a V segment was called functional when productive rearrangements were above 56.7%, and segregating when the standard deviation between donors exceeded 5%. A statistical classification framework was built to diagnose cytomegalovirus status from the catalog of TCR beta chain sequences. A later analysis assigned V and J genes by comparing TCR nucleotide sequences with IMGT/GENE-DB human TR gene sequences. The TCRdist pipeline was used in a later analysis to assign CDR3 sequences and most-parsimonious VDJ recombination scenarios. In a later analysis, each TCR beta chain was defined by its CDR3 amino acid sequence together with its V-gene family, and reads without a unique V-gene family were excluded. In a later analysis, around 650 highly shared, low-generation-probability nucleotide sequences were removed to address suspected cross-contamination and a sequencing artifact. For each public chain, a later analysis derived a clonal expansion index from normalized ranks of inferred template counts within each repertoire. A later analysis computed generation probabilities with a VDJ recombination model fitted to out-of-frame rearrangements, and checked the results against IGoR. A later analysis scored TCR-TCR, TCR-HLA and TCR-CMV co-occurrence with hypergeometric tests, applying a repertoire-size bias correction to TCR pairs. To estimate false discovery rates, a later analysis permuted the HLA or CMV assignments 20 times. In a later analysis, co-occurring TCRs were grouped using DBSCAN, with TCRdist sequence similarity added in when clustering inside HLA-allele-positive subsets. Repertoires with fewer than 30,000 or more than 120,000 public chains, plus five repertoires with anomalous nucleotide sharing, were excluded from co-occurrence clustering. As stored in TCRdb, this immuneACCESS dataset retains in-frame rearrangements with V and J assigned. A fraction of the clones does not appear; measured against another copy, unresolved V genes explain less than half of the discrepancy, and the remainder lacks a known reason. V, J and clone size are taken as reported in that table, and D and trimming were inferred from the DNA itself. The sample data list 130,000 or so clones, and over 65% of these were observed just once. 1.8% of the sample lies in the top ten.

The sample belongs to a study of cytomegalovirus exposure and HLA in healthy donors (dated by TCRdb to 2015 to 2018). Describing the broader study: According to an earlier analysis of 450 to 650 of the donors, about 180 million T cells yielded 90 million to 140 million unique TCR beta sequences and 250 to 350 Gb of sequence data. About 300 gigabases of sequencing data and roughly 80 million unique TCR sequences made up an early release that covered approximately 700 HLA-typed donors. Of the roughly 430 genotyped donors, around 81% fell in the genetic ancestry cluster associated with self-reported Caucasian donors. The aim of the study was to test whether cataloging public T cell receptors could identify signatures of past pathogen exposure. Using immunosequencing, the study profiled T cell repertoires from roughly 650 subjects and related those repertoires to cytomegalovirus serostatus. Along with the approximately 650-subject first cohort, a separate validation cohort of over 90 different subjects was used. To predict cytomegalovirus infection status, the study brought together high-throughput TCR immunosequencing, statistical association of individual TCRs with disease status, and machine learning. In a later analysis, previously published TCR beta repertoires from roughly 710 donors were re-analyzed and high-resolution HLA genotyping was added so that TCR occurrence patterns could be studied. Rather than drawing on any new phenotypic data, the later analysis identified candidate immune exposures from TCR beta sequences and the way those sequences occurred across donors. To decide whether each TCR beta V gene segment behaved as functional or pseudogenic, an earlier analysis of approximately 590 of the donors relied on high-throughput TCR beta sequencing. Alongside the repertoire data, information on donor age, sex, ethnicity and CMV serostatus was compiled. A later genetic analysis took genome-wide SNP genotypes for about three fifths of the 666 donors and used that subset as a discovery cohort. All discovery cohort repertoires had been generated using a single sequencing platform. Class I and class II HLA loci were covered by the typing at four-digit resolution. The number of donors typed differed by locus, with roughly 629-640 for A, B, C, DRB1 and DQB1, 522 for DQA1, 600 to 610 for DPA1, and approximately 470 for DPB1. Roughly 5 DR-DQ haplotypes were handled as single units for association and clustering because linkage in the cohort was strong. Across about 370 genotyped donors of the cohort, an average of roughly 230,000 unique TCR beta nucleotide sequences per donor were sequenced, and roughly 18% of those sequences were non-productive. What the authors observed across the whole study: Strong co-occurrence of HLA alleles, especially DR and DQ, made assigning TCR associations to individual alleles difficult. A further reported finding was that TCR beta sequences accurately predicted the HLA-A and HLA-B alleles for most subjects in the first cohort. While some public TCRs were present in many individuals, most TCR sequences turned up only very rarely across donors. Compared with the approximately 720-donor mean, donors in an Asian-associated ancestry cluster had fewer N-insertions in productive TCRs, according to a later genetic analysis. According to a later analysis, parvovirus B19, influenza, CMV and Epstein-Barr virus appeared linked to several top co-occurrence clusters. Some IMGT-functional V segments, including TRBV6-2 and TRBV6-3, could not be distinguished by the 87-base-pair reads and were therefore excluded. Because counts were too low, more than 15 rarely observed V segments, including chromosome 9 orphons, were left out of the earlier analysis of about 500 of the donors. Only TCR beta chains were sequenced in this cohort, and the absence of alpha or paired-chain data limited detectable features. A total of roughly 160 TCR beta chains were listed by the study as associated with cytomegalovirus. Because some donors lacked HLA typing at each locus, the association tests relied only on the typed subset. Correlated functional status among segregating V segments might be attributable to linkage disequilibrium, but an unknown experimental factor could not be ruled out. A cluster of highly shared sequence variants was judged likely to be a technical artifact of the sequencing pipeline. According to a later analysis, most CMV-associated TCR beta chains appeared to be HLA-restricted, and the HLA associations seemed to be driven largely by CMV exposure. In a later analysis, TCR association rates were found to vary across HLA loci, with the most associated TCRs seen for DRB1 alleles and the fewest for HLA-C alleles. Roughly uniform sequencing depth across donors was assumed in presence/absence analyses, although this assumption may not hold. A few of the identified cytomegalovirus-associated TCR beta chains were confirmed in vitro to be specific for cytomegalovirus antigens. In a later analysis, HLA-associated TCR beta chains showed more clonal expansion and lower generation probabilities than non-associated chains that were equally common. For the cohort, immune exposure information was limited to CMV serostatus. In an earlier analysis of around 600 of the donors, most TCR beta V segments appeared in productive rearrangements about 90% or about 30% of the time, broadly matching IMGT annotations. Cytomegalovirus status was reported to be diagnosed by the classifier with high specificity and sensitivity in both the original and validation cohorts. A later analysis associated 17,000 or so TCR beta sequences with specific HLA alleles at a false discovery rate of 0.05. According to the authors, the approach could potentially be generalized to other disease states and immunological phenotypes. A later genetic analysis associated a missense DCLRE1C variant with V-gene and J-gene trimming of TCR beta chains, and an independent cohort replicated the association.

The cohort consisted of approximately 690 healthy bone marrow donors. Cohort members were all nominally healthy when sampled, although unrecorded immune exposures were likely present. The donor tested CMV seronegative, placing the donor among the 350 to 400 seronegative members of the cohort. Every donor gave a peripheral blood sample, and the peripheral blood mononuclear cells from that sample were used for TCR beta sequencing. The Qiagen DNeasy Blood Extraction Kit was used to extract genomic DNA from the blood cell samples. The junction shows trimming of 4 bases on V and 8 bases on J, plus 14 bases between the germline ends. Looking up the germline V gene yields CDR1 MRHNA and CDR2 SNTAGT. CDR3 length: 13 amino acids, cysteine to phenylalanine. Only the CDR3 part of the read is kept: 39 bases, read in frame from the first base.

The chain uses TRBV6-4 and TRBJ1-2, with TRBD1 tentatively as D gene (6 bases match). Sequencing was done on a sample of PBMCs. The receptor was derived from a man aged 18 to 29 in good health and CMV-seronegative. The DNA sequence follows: TGTGCCAGCAGTGCGGGTACAGGGAACGGCTACACCTTC. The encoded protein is CASSAGTGNGYTF.